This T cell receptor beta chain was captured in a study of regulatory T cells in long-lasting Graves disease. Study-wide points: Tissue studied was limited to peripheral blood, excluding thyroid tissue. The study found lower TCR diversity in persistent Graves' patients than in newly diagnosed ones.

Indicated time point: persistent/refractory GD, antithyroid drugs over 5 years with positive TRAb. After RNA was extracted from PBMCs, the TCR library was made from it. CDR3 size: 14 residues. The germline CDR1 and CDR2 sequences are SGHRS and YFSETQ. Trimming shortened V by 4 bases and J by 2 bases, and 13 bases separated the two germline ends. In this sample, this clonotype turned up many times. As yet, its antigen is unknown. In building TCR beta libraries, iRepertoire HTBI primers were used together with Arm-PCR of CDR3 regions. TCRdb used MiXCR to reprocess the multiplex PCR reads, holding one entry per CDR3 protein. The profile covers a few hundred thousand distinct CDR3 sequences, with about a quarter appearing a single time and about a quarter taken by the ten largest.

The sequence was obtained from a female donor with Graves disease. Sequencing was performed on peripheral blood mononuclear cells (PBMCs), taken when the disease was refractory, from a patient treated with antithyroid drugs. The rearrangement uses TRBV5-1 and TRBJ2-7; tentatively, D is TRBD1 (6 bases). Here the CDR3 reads CASSPMDRAYEQYF. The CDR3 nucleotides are TGCGCCAGCAGCCCGATGGACAGAGCCTACGAGCAGTACTTC.